This T cell receptor (beta chain) appears in the sequencing data of a study of CD8+ T cells in alopecia areata. Notes on the study in general: Tofacitinib significantly lowered scalp clonality and expanded CD8+ clones among the top 100. Unlike in mice, where it was clearer, TCR sharing across patients was less clear, possibly HLA-related. Lesional scalp exceeded normal scalp in clonality, especially in alopecia totalis/universalis.

Indicated treatment: oral pan-JAK inhibitor, 5-10 mg twice daily. Researchers took lesional scalp punch biopsies and peripheral blood from people who were alopecia areata patients. This CDR3 spans 14 amino acids. Per germline, CDR1 GTSNPN and CDR2 SVGIG (reference sequence). V was clipped by 3 bases and J by 4 bases, with 13 bases between them. With regard to this clone: As yet, its antigen is unknown.

In each case, RNA was isolated and then reverse transcribed into cDNA as the sequencing template. Generated by immunoSEQ multiplex PCR, the TCRdb table keeps only in-frame clones and is missing some. The sample consists of 210,000 or so clones, roughly three fifths of them appearing once. The chain has TRBV30 and TRBJ1-5; D might be TRBD1 (6 bases). The source was CD4+ T cells sorted from blood, collected at approximately week 44, from a patient treated with tofacitinib. The TCR was taken from a human donor with alopecia areata. The chain's CDR3 is CAWSSGHPNQPQHF. The CDR3 coding sequence is TGTGCCTGGAGCTCGGGACACCCTAATCAGCCCCAGCATTTT.